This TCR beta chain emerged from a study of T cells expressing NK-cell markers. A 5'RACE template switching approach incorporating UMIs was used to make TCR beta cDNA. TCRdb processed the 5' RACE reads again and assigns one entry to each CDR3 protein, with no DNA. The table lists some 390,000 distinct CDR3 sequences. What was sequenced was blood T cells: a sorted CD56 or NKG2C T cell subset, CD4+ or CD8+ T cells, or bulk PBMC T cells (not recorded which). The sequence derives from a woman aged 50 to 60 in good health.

CDR3 sequence: CASSLGRGGSYNEQFF. V usage is TRBV11-2 and J usage is TRBJ2-1; lacking DNA, the TRBD2 call made by TCRdb goes unchecked. Germline V gene data show CDR1 as SGHAT and CDR2 as FQNNGV. The length of the CDR3 is 16 residues.